The entry below gives a single T cell receptor beta chain sequence along with its context. Its antigen is not identified. This CDR3 has 14 amino acids. The ends were cut back, 1 base at V and 4 bases at J, with 8 bases in the middle. Germline CDR1 reads MDHEN; CDR2 reads SYDVKM. These data come from a study of response to subunit inactivated influenza vaccine. The study, taken as a whole, reports: There was a suggestion from the authors that each seasonal influenza vaccination recruits few new T cells.

TCRdb reanalysed the RT-PCR reads using MiXCR and keeps one entry per CDR3 protein. Of hundreds of thousands of distinct CDR3 sequences listed, 12% to 15% are singletons. The chain joins TRBV28 to TRBJ1-3; D is perhaps TRBD1 (6 bases). The starting material was PBMCs from blood, obtained less than 15 days before vaccination. The TCR originated in a man aged 50 to 59 who received an inactivated influenza vaccine. The CDR3 DNA reads as TGTGCCAGCAGTTTATCAGGGGTGGGAAACACCATATATTTT. It codes for CASSLSGVGNTIYF.